This is a list of T cell receptor beta chains from one sample in a study of type 1 regulatory T cells. TCRdb ran MiXCR on the reads and lists one entry per CDR3 protein. The table includes about 68,000 distinct CDR3 sequences, nearly 65% detected once. No antigen is known for these receptors. Specimen: cultured T cells, either the whole culture or a sorted T cell fraction (not recorded which). The source of these receptors is a human donor in good health. The conserved cysteine and the conserved F or W are not part of the CDR3 here.

v_call cdr3_aa
TRBV29-1 SVDGLAGNNEQF
TRBV20-1 SARGGGGEQF
TRBV20-1 SARDGIGSSYEQY
TRBV10-3 ATHSADTQY
TRBV7-8 ASSLVAGGPGSGNTIY
TRBV4-1 ASSQRAGATDTQY
TRBV12-5 ASGLYGSSKQY
TRBV5-4 ASSLGGNSGWVEQY
TRBV7-8 ASSLVPGRNTEAF
TRBV24-1 ATSDPRVIQETQY
TRBV20-1 SARTSGIQQY
TRBV15 ATSRDGGTGELF
TRBV20-1 SARDGRGANEQF
TRBV9 ASSVRTNNEQF
TRBV24-1 ATSVAGGPSYNEQF
TRBV4-3 ASSQAARPYNEQF
TRBV5-5 ASSLERTGSSPLH
TRBV15 ATSRVGEKLF
TRBV7-9 ASSPGRGEGQY
TRBV5-1 ASSLAGASYEQY
TRBV20-1 SASRFAGQIFYNEQF
TRBV7-9 ASSQSGLTGDTQY
TRBV10-3 AISGSPDPSGELF
TRBV29-1 SVLGGSTDTQY
TRBV6-2/TRBV6-3 ASSSRTSGDLLGNEQF